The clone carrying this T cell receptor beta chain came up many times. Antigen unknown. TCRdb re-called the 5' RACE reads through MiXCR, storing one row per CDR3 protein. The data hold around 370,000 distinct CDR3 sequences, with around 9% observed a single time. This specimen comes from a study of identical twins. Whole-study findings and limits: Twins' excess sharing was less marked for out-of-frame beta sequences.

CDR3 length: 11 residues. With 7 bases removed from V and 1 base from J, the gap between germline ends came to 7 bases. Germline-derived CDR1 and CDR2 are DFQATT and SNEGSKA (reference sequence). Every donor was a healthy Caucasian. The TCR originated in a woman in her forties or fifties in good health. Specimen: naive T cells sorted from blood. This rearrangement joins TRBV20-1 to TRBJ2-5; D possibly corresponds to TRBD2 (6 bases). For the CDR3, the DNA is TGCAGTGGGGGGGTCCAAGAGACCCAGTACTTC. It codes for CSGGVQETQYF.